What follows are 25 T cell receptor beta chains derived from one specimen sequenced in a study of regulatory T cells in long-lasting Graves disease. The time point is: newly diagnosed GD, antithyroid drugs for less than 3 months. Making the TCR library involved RNA that had been extracted from PBMCs. Arm-PCR of CDR3 regions and iRepertoire HTBI primers were the basis on which TCR beta libraries were built. From the multiplex PCR reads, TCRdb called clonotypes with MiXCR, one entry per CDR3 protein. The sample lists approximately 460,000 distinct CDR3 sequences, about 15% occurring once. These same records also appear under a second study, on T cells in Graves' hyperthyroidism and ophthalmopathy.

Sequenced material: peripheral blood mononuclear cells (PBMCs), taken at new diagnosis, from a patient treated with antithyroid drugs. The receptor source for this set is a woman in her twenties or thirties with Graves disease.

This clonotype was counted between two and nine times. V and J are TRBV15 and TRBJ1-6; 7 nucleotides match TRBD1. Germline CDR1 is LNHNV and CDR2 is YYDKDF (reference sequence). This CDR3 has 16 amino acids. V shed 1 base and J 7 bases; nucleotides not matched to a gene: 7. The CDR3 DNA is TGTGCCACCAGCAGAGTTGAGACAGGGTACAATTCACCCCTCCACTTT. This codes for CATSRVETGYNSPLHF.

This clonotype was detected ten times or more. The genes are TRBV28 and TRBJ1-2; D unresolved. The CDR3 loop spans 13 amino acids. Trimming stripped 2 bases from V and 7 bases from J, with 11 bases between. CDR1 and CDR2 from the germline V gene are MDHEN and SYDVKM. CDR3 sequence reads: CASSLSQNGGYTF. In DNA, the CDR3 is TGTGCCAGCAGTTTAAGCCAGAATGGTGGCTACACCTTC.

This clonotype was recorded many times. The chain employs TRBV12-3 or TRBV12-4 and TRBJ2-4; 7 bases line up with TRBD2. This CDR3 spans 15 amino acids. V was pared by 8 bases and J by 6 bases, with 13 bases of the junction left unmatched. This CDR3 is CASGLRGGPPNIQYF. The DNA for the CDR3 is TGTGCCAGCGGACTTCGGGGAGGGCCTCCAAACATTCAGTACTTC.

This clonotype has a count of ten or more. CDR3: CASTQGPNEQYF. The CDR3 nucleotides are TGTGCCAGCACTCAGGGGCCAAATGAGCAGTACTTC. The V call is TRBV2, the J call TRBJ2-7, with D perhaps TRBD1 (6 bases). CDR1 and CDR2 (germline): SNHLY, FYNNEI. The V end lost 7 bases, the J end lost 7 bases, and 14 bases lay between the germline ends. The CDR3 has 12 amino acids.

This clonotype came up a few times. The V gene is TRBV6-5, the J gene TRBJ2-2, with D perhaps matching TRBD1 or TRBD2 (5 bases each). The CDR3 covers 17 residues. V lost 0 bases to trimming and J lost 7 bases, with 18 bases between them. Germline CDR1 and CDR2: MNHEY and SVGAGI. The CDR3 loop is CASSYSSRGPAVGELFF. CDR3 nucleotides: TGTGCCAGCAGTTACTCATCAAGGGGTCCAGCGGTCGGGGAGCTGTTTTTT.

This clonotype has a handful of counts. This chain links TRBV4-3 with TRBJ1-2; 8 bases line up with TRBD1. The length of the CDR3 is 14 residues. Germline assignment: CDR1 LGHNA and CDR2 YSLEER. V lost 1 base to trimming and J lost 2 bases; unmatched junction nucleotides: 0. The chain's CDR3 is CASSQAGGNYGYTF. The CDR3 DNA is TGCGCCAGCAGCCAAGCAGGGGGCAACTATGGCTACACCTTC.

This clonotype has at least ten counts. V usage is TRBV24-1 and J usage is TRBJ2-1, with D maybe TRBD2 (6 bases). The germline V and J ends were trimmed by 1 base and 2 bases, with 11 bases remaining between them. CDR3 length: 16 residues. CDR1 KGHDR and CDR2 SFDVKD come from the germline V gene. CDR3 sequence: CATSDFAGGPYNEQFF. Here the CDR3 DNA reads TGTGCCACCAGTGATTTTGCAGGAGGGCCCTACAATGAGCAGTTCTTC.

This clonotype has ten or more counts. The chain combines TRBV3-1 with TRBJ1-3; D is undetermined. V shed 4 bases and J shed 4 bases, with 2 bases lying between them. CDR1 is LGHDT and CDR2 is YNNKEL in the germline V gene (reference sequence). The CDR3 contains 11 residues. The CDR3 region has the DNA TGTGCCAGCAGCCGCGGAAACACCATATATTTT. Residues: CASSRGNTIYF.

V is TRBV20-1 and J is TRBJ2-1; 11 bases match TRBD2. The CDR3 sequence is 14 residues long. V shed 6 bases, J shed 7 bases, and the junction held 8 bases outside the gene matches. In germline, CDR1 is DFQATT, CDR2 SNEGSKA (reference sequence). CDR3 protein: CSAHGLAGVNEQFF. CDR3 DNA: TGCAGTGCACACGGACTAGCGGGTGTAAATGAGCAGTTCTTC.

In this sample, this clonotype turned up many times. The V gene is TRBV7-2, the J gene TRBJ2-1; possible D gene TRBD1, 5 bases. Trimming shortened V by 7 bases and J by 2 bases, and 18 bases separated the two germline ends. CDR3 length equals 16 residues. CDR1 is SGHTA, CDR2 FQGNSA, per germline. The CDR3 DNA reads as TGTGCCAGCACAAACCCCTCAGGGATCCCCTACAATGAGCAGTTCTTC. It encodes CASTNPSGIPYNEQFF.

For this clonotype: One end of the junction varies from germline; a read error may be responsible. This chain connects TRBV27 to TRBJ2-3; possible D gene TRBD2, 6 bases. The CDR3 spans 15 residues. Germline values: CDR1 MNHEY, CDR2 SMNVEV (reference sequence). The CDR3 here is CACSLWASGTDTQYF. The CDR3 nucleotides read TGTGCCTGCAGTTTATGGGCTAGCGGCACAGATACGCAGTATTTT.

Many counts were recorded for this clonotype. The J gene is TRBJ1-5, the V gene TRBV15, with 8 nucleotides matching TRBD1. V lost 2 bases, J lost 6 bases, and 9 bases stayed unmatched. The CDR3 is made up of 16 amino acids. The germline V gene encodes CDR1 LNHNV and CDR2 YYDKDF (reference sequence). The CDR3 sequence: CATSRPGQGLSQPQHF. CDR3 coding DNA: TGTGCCACCAGCAGACCCGGACAGGGACTGTCTCAGCCCCAGCATTTT. Supplemented by reference TRBV15 and TRBJ1-5, the full variable domain reads DAMVIQNPRYQVTQFGKPVTLSCSQTLNHNVMYWYQQKSSQAPKLLFHYYDKDFNNEADTPDNFQSRRPNTSFCFLDIRSPGLGDTAMYLCATSRPGQGLSQPQHFGDGTRLSIL.

The gene calls are TRBV12-3 or TRBV12-4 and TRBJ2-7; D tentatively fits TRBD1 or TRBD2 (6 bases each). Trimming left V 5 bases short and J 4 bases short, with 15 bases between. The CDR3 runs 14 residues. The CDR3: CASSRSDSGYEQYF. The CDR3 DNA is TGTGCCAGCAGTCGCTCGGACAGCGGGTACGAGCAGTACTTC.

The genes are TRBV18 and TRBJ2-6; D assignment may be TRBD1 or TRBD2 (5 bases each). V lost 0 bases and J lost 0, with 15 bases in between. Germline values: CDR1 KGHSH, CDR2 LQKENI. CDR3 length: 19 residues. Written as DNA, the CDR3 is TGTGCCAGCTCACCACCGAGGGCAGGGAAGCGCTCTGGGGCCAACGTCCTGACTTTC. This encodes CASSPPRAGKRSGANVLTF.

This clonotype was observed at least ten times. The chain is built from TRBV5-1 and TRBJ2-7, with a tentative D call TRBD2 (5 bases). This CDR3 has 14 residues. Trimming removed 5 bases from V and 1 base from J, with 13 bases in between. Germline CDR1 is SGHRS and CDR2 is YFSETQ. DNA for the CDR3: TGCGCCAGCAGGGGTAGACTAAGGTCCTACGAGCAGTACTTC. Its protein product is CASRGRLRSYEQYF.

This clonotype has only a few counts. The CDR3 is CSVPRPGASYEQYF. CDR3 DNA: TGCAGTGTTCCCCGGCCAGGAGCTTCCTACGAGCAGTACTTC. This chain links TRBV20-1 with TRBJ2-7; D unclear. The CDR3 contains 14 residues. Germline V gene data show CDR1 as DFQATT and CDR2 as SNEGSKA (reference sequence). Trimming took 7 bases from V and 1 from J, leaving 17 bases between them.

This clonotype was seen repeatedly, ten times or more. The chain uses TRBV28 and TRBJ2-2; no clear D gene. This CDR3 comprises 14 residues. Germline CDR1 is MDHEN and CDR2 is SYDVKM. The germline V and J ends were trimmed by 8 bases and 4 bases, with 14 bases remaining between them. CDR3 in amino acids: CASVNVRTTGELFF. The CDR3 region has the DNA TGTGCCAGCGTTAACGTCAGGACCACCGGGGAGCTGTTTTTT.

The chain links TRBV12-3 or TRBV12-4 to TRBJ2-6; D not certain. Trimming shortened V by 4 bases and J by 12 bases, and 13 bases separated the two germline ends. This CDR3 is 13 amino acids long. CDR3 in amino acids: CASSSGLSTVLTF. The CDR3 DNA is TGTGCCAGCAGTTCGGGTCTTTCCACCGTCCTGACTTTC.

This clonotype was seen many times. The CDR3 DNA follows: TGTGCCAGCGGGGATGCTGTAAATCAGCCCCAGCATTTT. Amino acids: CASGDAVNQPQHF. V gene TRBV6-1 combines with J gene TRBJ1-5; unclear D gene. The CDR3 consists of 13 residues. CDR1 and CDR2 from the germline V gene are MNHNS and SASEGT. Trimming shortened V by 8 bases and J by 4 bases, and 12 bases separated the two germline ends.

This clonotype was seen repeatedly, ten times or more. This sequence joins TRBV20-1 and TRBJ2-7, with 9 bases that match TRBD2. The V segment lost 8 bases and the J segment 3 bases; nucleotides outside the gene matches: 5. The germline gives CDR1 DFQATT, CDR2 SNEGSKA (reference sequence). The CDR3 spans 12 residues. This CDR3 reads CSPFSGSYEQYF. The DNA of the CDR3 is TGCAGTCCCTTTAGCGGGAGCTACGAGCAGTACTTC.

This sequence joins TRBV9 and TRBJ2-7, with 11 bases identical to TRBD2. Germline V gene lookup returns CDR1 SGDLS and CDR2 YYNGEE. The CDR3 totals 17 residues. J gave up 2 bases and V 4 bases, and 11 bases lay outside the gene matches. The CDR3 DNA follows: TGTGCCAGCAGCCAAGAGGGGCCACTAGCGGGAGCCTACGAGCAGTACTTC. Translating it yields CASSQEGPLAGAYEQYF. Full variable domain (outside the CDR3, taken from reference TRBV9 and TRBJ2-7): DSGVTQTPKHLITATGQRVTLRCSPRSGDLSVYWYQQSLDQGLQFLIQYYNGEERAKGNILERFSAQQFPDLHSELNLSSLELGDSALYFCASSQEGPLAGAYEQYFGPGTRLTVT.

The V gene is TRBV6-1, the J gene TRBJ2-1, with D unresolved. V lost 8 bases, J lost 3 bases, and 20 bases lay in between. CDR1 is MNHNS and CDR2 is SASEGT in the germline V gene. The CDR3 contains 16 residues. The CDR3 DNA reads TGTGCCAGCCTAATGGGCGAGCTCCCGCTCTACAATGAGCAGTTCTTC. Protein sequence: CASLMGELPLYNEQFF.

This clonotype was seen a handful of times. The rearrangement links TRBV15 to TRBJ2-3; 11 bases are shared with TRBD1. CDR3 length equals 17 residues. The germline V gene encodes CDR1 LNHNV and CDR2 YYDKDF (reference sequence). V lost 1 base and J lost 1; bases outside the gene matches: 4. CDR3 nucleotide sequence: TGTGCCACCAGCAGAGGGAGGACAGGGGGCCGCACAGATACGCAGTATTTT. Its protein is CATSRGRTGGRTDTQYF.

This clonotype was detected ten times or more. The chain has TRBV2 and TRBJ2-1; TRBD1 matches at 10 bases. This CDR3 is 15 amino acids long. Germline values: CDR1 SNHLY, CDR2 FYNNEI. J lost 5 bases, V lost 6 bases, and 7 bases had no gene match. In nucleotides, the CDR3 is TGTGCCAGCAGACCGCGACAGGGGGCGAACAATGAGCAGTTCTTC. This sequence encodes CASRPRQGANNEQFF.

This clonotype was recorded a few times. The V and J genes are TRBV28 and TRBJ2-2; 7 bases agree with TRBD2. The trim removed 7 bases at V and 0 bases at J, leaving 8 bases unmatched. The germline V gene encodes CDR1 MDHEN and CDR2 SYDVKM. There are 16 residues in the CDR3. The CDR3 region has the DNA TGTGCCAGCACCCCCCAGGGAGGGCCGAACACCGGGGAGCTGTTTTTT. It translates to CASTPQGGPNTGELFF.